A selection of T cell receptor beta chains follows, all from one sample in a study of cytomegalovirus exposure and HLA in healthy donors. Generated by immunoSEQ multiplex PCR, the TCRdb table keeps only in-frame clones and is missing some. The sample records 60,000 to 80,000 clones, approximately 80% being singletons. Sequences were obtained from PBMCs. These receptors all stem from a man aged 25 to 40 in good health and CMV-seronegative. CDR3s include the opening cysteine and the closing phenylalanine or tryptophan. The order of the fields is clone size, D gene, J gene, V gene, CDR3 protein, CDR3 DNA. D genes are given only for firm matches. Rows give clone size only sometimes, using once, few, many, or a class for an expanded clone.

-	-	TRBJ2-2	TRBV5-4	CASSLGVGVLPGELFF	TGTGCCAGCAGCTTGGGGGTGGGAGTGTTGCCCGGGGAGCTGTTTTTT
-	-	TRBJ2-5	TRBV2	CASSRETQYF	TGTGCCAGCAGCCGGGAGACCCAGTACTTC
-	-	TRBJ1-2	TRBV6-5	CASSYDSYYGYTF	TGTGCCAGCAGTTACGACAGCTACTATGGCTACACCTTC
once	-	TRBJ2-1	TRBV6-6	CASSYAIAGDEQFF	TGTGCCAGCAGTTACGCCATCGCAGGCGATGAGCAGTTCTTC
-	-	TRBJ2-1	TRBV19	CASSTRDYNEQFF	TGTGCCAGTAGTACCCGGGACTACAATGAGCAGTTCTTC
-	TRBD2	TRBJ2-3	TRBV5-4	CASSLALAGVKNTQYF	TGTGCCAGCAGCTTGGCCCTAGCGGGAGTAAAAAATACGCAGTATTTT
-	TRBD2	TRBJ2-1	TRBV13	CASSQGTSYNEQFF	TGTGCCAGCAGCCAGGGGACTAGTTACAATGAGCAGTTCTTC
-	-	TRBJ1-3	TRBV18	CASSPIAALDTIYF	TGTGCCAGCTCCCCGATTGCGGCATTAGACACCATATATTTT
-	-	TRBJ1-2	TRBV14	CASSLWQNYGYTF	TGTGCCAGCAGCCTGTGGCAGAACTATGGCTACACCTTC
-	-	TRBJ1-1	TRBV28	CASSLTGVNRRAFF	TGTGCCAGCAGTTTGACGGGGGTGAACAGGAGAGCTTTCTTT
few	-	TRBJ2-2	TRBV21-1	CASSPLRGTDDTGELFF	TGTGCCAGCAGCCCCCTTAGGGGCACGGACGACACCGGGGAGCTGTTTTTT